This T cell receptor beta chain was captured by sequencing in a study of T-cell memory formation after mild COVID-19. Using its own MiXCR run on the 5' RACE reads, TCRdb lists one record per CDR3 protein. The table shows a few hundred thousand distinct CDR3 sequences, with 25% to 30% occurring only once. The V end was cut by 4 bases, the J end by 0 bases, with 16 bases between. Germline CDR1 reads SQVTM; CDR2 reads ANQGSEA. The CDR3 covers 16 residues. General study points: Second-wave clones with a day 37 peak had unconfirmed SARS-CoV-2 specificity. Researchers found some responding clones in pre-infection memory, a sign that cross-reactive memory joined.

A word on this clonotype: Its specificity is not known.

The sequenced sample consisted of PBMCs or a T cell subset sorted from them (not recorded which). This chain connects TRBV29-1 to TRBJ1-5; a weak D match, TRBD1 (6 bases). This receptor was taken from an adult woman who had mild COVID-19 (a few samples of this study predate the infection). Cell type and time point are not known. The CDR3 spells CSVGNGTPYSNQPQHF. As DNA, the CDR3 is TGCAGCGTTGGAAACGGGACACCTTATAGCAATCAGCCCCAGCATTTT.